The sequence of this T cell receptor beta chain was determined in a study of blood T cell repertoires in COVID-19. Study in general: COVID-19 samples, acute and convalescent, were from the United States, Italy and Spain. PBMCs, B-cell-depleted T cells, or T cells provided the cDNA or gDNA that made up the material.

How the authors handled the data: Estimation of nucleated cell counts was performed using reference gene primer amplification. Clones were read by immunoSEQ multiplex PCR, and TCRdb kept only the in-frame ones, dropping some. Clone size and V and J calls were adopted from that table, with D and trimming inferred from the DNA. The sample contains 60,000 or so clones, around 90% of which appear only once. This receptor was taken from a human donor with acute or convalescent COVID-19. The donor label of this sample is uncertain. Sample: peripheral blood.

CDR3 in amino acids: CASSEDRGYNEQFF. In DNA, the CDR3 is TGCGCCAGCAGTGAGGACAGGGGCTACAATGAGCAGTTCTTC. The gene calls are TRBV10-1 and TRBJ2-1, with 8 bases matching TRBD1. The CDR3 has 14 residues. Germline values: CDR1 WNHNN, CDR2 SYGVQD (reference sequence). Germline trimming cut 2 bases from V and 3 bases from J; bases unmatched to any gene: 0.